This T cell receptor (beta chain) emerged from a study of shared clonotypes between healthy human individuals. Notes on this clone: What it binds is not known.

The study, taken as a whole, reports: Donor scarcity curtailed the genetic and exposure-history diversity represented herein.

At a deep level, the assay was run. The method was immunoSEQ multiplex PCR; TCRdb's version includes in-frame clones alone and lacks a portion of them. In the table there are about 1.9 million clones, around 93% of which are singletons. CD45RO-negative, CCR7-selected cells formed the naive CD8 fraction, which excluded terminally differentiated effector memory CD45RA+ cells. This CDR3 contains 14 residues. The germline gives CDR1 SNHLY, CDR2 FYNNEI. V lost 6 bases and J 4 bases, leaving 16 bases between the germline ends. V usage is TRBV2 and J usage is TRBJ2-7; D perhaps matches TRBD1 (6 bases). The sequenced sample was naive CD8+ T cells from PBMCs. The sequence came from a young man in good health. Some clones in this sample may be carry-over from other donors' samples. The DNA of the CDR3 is TGTGCCAGCAGCGCCACAGGGAGTACTTACGAGCAGTACTTC. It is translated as CASSATGSTYEQYF.